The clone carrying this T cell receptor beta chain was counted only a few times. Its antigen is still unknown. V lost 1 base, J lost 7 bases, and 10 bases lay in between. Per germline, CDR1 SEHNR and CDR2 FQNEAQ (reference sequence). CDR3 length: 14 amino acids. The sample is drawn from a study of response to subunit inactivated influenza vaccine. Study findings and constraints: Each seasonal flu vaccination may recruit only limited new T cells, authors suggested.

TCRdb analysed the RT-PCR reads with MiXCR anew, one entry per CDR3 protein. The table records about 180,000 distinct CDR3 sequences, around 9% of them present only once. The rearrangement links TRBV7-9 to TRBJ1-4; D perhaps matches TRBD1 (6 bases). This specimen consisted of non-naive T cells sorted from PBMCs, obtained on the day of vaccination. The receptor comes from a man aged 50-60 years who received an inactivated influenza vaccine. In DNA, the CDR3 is TGTGCCAGCAGCTTAGGGGCAGGGGCTGAAAAACTGTTTTTT. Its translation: CASSLGAGAEKLFF.